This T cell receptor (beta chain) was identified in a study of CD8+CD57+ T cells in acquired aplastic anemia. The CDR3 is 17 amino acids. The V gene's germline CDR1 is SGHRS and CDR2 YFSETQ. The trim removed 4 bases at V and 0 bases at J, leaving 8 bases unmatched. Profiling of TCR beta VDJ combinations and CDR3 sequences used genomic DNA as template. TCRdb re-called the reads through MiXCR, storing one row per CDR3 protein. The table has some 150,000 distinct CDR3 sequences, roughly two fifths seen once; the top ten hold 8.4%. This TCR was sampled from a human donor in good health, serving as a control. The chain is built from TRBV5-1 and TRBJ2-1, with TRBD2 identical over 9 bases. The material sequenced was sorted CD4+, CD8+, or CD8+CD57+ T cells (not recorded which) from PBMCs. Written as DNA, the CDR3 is TGCGCCAGCAGCCCTGGGGGTAGCGGGGGCTCCTACAATGAGCAGTTCTTC. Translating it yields CASSPGGSGGSYNEQFF.